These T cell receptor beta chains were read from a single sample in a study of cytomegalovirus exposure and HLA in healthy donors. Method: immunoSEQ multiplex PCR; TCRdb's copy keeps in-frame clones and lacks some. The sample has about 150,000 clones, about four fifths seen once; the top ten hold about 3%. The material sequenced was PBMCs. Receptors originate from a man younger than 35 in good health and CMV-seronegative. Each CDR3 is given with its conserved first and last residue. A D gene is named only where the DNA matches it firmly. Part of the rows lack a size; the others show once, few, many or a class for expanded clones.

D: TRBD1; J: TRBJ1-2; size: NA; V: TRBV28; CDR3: CASSFVGQGAIYGYTF; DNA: TGTGCCAGCAGTTTCGTCGGCCAGGGGGCCATCTATGGCTACACCTTC
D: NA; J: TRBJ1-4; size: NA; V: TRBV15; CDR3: CATSSQGTINEKLFF; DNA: TGTGCCACCAGCAGCCAAGGGACAATTAATGAAAAACTGTTTTTT
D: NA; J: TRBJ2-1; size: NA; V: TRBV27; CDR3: CASSFSGNYNEQFF; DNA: TGTGCCAGCAGTTTTTCAGGGAACTACAATGAGCAGTTCTTC
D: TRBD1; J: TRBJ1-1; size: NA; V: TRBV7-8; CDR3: CASSLAGTGVTEAFF; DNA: TGTGCCAGCAGCTTAGCCGGTACAGGGGTCACTGAAGCTTTCTTT
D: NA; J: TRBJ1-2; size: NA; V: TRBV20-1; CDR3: CSARPEDGYTF; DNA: TGCAGTGCTAGACCGGAGGATGGCTACACCTTC
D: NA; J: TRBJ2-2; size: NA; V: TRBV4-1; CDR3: CASSPPRATGELFF; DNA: TGCGCCAGCAGCCCCCCCAGGGCCACCGGGGAGCTGTTTTTT
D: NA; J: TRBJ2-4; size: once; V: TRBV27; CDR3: CASIGQGLNSQYF; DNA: TGTGCCAGCATCGGACAGGGACTAAACAGTCAGTACTTC
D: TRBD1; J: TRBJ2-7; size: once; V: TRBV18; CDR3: CASSPNPTGSSYEQYF; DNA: TGTGCCAGCTCACCTAATCCGACAGGGAGCTCCTACGAGCAGTACTTC
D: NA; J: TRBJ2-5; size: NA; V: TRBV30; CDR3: CAGHPGDQETQYF; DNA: TGTGCCGGCCACCCAGGGGACCAAGAGACCCAGTACTTC
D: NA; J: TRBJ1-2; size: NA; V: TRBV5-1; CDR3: CASSLDGGGYTF; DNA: TGCGCCAGCAGCTTGGATGGGGGCGGCTACACCTTC
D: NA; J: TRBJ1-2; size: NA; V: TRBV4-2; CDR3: CASSQDRGMMELYGYTF; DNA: TGTGCCAGCAGCCAAGATAGGGGAATGATGGAGCTCTATGGCTACACCTTC
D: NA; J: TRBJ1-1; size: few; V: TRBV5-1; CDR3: CASSLAGDPNTEAFF; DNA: TGCGCCAGCAGCTTGGCTGGAGACCCGAACACTGAAGCTTTCTTT
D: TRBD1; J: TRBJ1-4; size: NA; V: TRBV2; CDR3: CASRDRGWEKLFF; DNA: TGTGCCAGCAGGGACAGGGGTTGGGAAAAACTGTTTTTT
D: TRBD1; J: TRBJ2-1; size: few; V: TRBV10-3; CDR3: CAISESVALDRGNEQFF; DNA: TGTGCCATCAGTGAGTCGGTCGCTTTGGACAGGGGTAATGAGCAGTTCTTC
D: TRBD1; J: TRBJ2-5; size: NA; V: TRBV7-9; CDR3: CASSPDRGGAQYF; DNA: TGTGCCAGCAGCCCCGACAGGGGAGGCGCGCAGTACTTC
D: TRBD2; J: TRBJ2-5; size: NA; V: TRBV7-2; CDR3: CASSSDLAGETQYF; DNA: TGTGCCAGCAGCTCCGATCTAGCGGGAGAGACCCAGTACTTC
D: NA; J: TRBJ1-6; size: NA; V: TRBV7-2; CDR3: CASSTRQSSYNSPLHF; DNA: TGTGCCAGCAGCACTCGACAGAGCTCCTATAATTCACCCCTCCACTTT
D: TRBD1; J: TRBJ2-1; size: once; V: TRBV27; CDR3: CASSWTGNEQFF; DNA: TGTGCCAGCAGTTGGACAGGGAATGAGCAGTTCTTC
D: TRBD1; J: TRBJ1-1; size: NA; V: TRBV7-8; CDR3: CASSLGDRGPTEAFF; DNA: TGTGCCAGCAGCTTAGGGGACAGGGGGCCCACTGAAGCTTTCTTT
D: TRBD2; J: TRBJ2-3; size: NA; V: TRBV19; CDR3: CASSIVAASGTDTQYF; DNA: TGTGCCAGTAGTATAGTGGCGGCTAGCGGAACAGATACGCAGTATTTT
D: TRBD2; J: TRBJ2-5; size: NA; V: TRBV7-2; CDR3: CASSSTSGGWETQYF; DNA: TGTGCCAGCAGCTCGACTAGCGGGGGCTGGGAGACCCAGTACTTC
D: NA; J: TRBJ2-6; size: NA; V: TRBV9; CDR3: CASSVVPAASGANVLTF; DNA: TGTGCCAGCAGCGTAGTCCCCGCGGCCTCTGGGGCCAACGTCCTGACTTTC
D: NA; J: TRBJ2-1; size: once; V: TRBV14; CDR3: CASTRIRGGEQFF; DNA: TGTGCCAGCACGAGGATCAGGGGTGGTGAGCAGTTCTTC
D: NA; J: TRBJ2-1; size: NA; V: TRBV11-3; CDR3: CASSDFSYNEQFF; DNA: TGTGCCAGCTCGGACTTTTCCTACAATGAGCAGTTCTTC
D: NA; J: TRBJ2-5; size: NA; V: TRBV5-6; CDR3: CASSRGGRAYQQETQYF; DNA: TGTGCCAGCAGCCGCGGGGGCAGGGCTTATCAACAAGAGACCCAGTACTTC
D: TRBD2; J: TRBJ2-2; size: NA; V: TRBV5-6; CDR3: CASSFLAGGNTGELFF; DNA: TGTGCCAGCAGCTTCCTAGCGGGGGGGAACACCGGGGAGCTGTTTTTT
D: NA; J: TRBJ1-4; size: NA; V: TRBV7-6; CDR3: CASSLGWRGTNEKLFF; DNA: TGTGCCAGCAGCTTAGGTTGGAGGGGTACTAATGAAAAACTGTTTTTT
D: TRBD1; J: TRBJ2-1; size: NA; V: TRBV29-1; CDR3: CSVELGTGVYEQFF; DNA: TGCAGCGTTGAGTTGGGGACAGGGGTATATGAGCAGTTCTTC
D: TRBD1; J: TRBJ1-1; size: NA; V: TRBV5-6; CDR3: CASSWGTGFTEAFF; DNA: TGTGCCAGCAGCTGGGGGACAGGGTTCACTGAAGCTTTCTTT
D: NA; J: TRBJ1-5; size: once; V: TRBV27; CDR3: CASSSLGGAQPQHF; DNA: TGTGCCAGCAGTTCTCTTGGAGGGGCTCAGCCCCAGCATTTT
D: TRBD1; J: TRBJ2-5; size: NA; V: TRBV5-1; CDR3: CASSLAPGGPETQYF; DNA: TGCGCCAGCAGCTTGGCACCAGGGGGACCAGAGACCCAGTACTTC
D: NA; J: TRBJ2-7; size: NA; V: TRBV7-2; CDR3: CASSFGQGSYEQYF; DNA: TGTGCCAGCAGCTTCGGGCAGGGGTCCTACGAGCAGTACTTC
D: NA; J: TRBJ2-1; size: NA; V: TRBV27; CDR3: CASSTTPLGQFF; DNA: TGTGCCAGCAGTACTACACCTTTGGGGCAGTTCTTC
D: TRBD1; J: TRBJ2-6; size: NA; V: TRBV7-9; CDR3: CASSFLDRETYSGANVLTF; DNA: TGTGCCAGCAGCTTCTTAGACAGGGAGACCTACTCTGGGGCCAACGTCCTGACTTTC
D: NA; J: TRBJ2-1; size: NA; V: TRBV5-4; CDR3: CASSLDAGSGEQFF; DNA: TGTGCCAGCAGCTTGGATGCGGGTTCTGGTGAGCAGTTCTTC
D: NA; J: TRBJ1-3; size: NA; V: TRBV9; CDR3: CASSAAIGLAGNTIYF; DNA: TGTGCCAGCAGCGCAGCCATTGGACTTGCAGGAAACACCATATATTTT
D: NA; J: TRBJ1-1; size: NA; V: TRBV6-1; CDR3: CASTSTGEAFF; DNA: TGTGCCAGCACTTCGACAGGTGAAGCTTTCTTT
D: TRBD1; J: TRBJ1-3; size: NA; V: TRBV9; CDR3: CASSATTGTISGNTIYF; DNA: TGTGCCAGCAGCGCGACGACAGGGACAATCTCTGGAAACACCATATATTTT
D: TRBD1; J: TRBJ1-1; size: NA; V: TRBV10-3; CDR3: CALRTGGNTEAFF; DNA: TGTGCCCTTAGGACAGGCGGAAACACTGAAGCTTTCTTT
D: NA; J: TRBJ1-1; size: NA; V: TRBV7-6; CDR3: CASSPLVGEGNTEAFF; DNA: TGTGCCAGCAGCCCACTTGTGGGGGAGGGGAACACTGAAGCTTTCTTT
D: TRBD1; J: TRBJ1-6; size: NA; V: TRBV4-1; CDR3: CASSQVWQGEGPLHF; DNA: TGCGCCAGCAGCCAAGTGTGGCAGGGGGAAGGGCCCCTCCACTTT
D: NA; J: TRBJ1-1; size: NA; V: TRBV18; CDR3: CASSPRWQDTEAFF; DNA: TGTGCCAGCTCACCACGATGGCAGGACACTGAAGCTTTCTTT
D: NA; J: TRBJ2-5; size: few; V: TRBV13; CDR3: CASSLFREETQYF; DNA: TGTGCCAGCAGCTTATTCCGGGAGGAGACCCAGTACTTC